This TCR beta chain was sequenced during a study of T cells after yellow fever vaccination. Study-wide context: Fractions of limited cellularity were prepared by means of SMART-Seq v4 Ultra Low Input. Notes on the study in general: Subsequent to the booster, the majority of primary-vaccination clones reappeared (less than 97% CD4, 85% to 90% CD8). Shared CD4/CD8 clonotypes were a small share, likely from convergent recombination.

As concerns this clonotype: Its specificity is not known.

CDR1 is SGHTA and CDR2 is FQGTGA in the germline V gene. The V and J ends lost 7 bases and 4 bases, in that order; junction bases with no gene match: 9. This CDR3 region has 15 residues. Production of TCR cDNA was by 5'RACE template switching, which also added a universal primer site and UMIs. TCRdb re-derived calls from the 5' RACE reads in MiXCR, one entry per CDR3 protein. The sample shows approximately 580,000 distinct CDR3 sequences, about 17% of them seen only once. This specimen was PBMCs, taken 5 to 6 days after the first yellow fever vaccination. The chain joins TRBV7-3 to TRBJ2-3, with 9 positions matching TRBD2. This clonotype was obtained from a man aged 18 to 30 who received the YFV17D yellow fever vaccine. The CDR3 DNA follows: TGTGCCAGCACCCAGGCGGGAGGGGGCGCAGATACGCAGTATTTT. It translates to CASTQAGGGADTQYF.